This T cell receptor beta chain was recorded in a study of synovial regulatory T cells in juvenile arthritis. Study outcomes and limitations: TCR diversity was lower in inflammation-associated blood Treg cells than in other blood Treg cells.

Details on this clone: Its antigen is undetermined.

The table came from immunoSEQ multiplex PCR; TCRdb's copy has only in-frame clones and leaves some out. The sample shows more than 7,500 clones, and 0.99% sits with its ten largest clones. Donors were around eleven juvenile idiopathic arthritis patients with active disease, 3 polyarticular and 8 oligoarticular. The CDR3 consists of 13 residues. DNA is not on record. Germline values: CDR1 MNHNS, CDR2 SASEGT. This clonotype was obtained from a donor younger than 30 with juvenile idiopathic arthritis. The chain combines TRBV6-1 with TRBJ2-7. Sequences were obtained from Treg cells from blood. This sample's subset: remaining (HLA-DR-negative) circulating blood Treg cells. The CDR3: CASSGWKDRHSYF.